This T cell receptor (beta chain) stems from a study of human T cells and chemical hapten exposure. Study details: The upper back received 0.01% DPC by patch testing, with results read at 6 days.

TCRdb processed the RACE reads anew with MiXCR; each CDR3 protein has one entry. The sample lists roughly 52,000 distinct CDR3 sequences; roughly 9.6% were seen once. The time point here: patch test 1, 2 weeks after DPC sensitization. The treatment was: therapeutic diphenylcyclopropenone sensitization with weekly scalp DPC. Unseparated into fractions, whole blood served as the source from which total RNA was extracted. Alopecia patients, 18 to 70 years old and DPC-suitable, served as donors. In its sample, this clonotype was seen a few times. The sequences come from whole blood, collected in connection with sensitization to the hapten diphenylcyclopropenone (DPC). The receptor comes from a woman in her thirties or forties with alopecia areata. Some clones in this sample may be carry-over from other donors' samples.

CDR3 sequence reads: CASSFYRDYRDTDTQYF. As DNA, the CDR3 is TGTGCCAGCAGCTTCTACCGGGACTACCGTGACACAGATACGCAGTATTTT. The chain joins TRBV5-5 to TRBJ2-3; 7 positions agree with TRBD2. Germline V lookup: CDR1 SGHKS, CDR2 YYEKEE (reference sequence). V gave up 2 bases and J gave up 2 bases; unmatched junction bases: 11. This CDR3 has 17 amino acids.